A selection of T cell receptor beta chains follows, all from one sample in a study of blood T cell repertoires in COVID-19. Some clones are missing from TCRdb's copy, which holds only in-frame ones; the method was immunoSEQ multiplex PCR. Of about 60,000 clones in the sample, around four fifths were seen once. The sequenced sample consisted of peripheral blood. These receptors all stem from a human donor in a cohort sampled during active COVID-19. CDR3s include the opening cysteine and the closing phenylalanine or tryptophan. A D gene is named only where the DNA matches it firmly. Some rows mark clone size as missing; the rest say once, few, many or name a class of expanded clone.

d_gene	abundance	v_gene	j_gene	CDR3aa	CDR3nt
NA	NA	TRBV11-2	TRBJ1-1	CASSLVHRLRNTEAFF	TGTGCCAGCAGCTTAGTCCACAGGTTGCGGAACACTGAAGCTTTCTTT
TRBD1	few	TRBV7-2	TRBJ2-7	CASSPPGQGREQYF	TGTGCCAGCAGCCCCCCCGGACAGGGTCGCGAGCAGTACTTC
TRBD2	NA	TRBV10-3	TRBJ2-5	CAISLAGQETQYF	TGTGCCATCAGTCTAGCGGGTCAAGAGACCCAGTACTTC
TRBD1	few	TRBV5-4	TRBJ1-2	CASSPGTATNYGYTF	TGTGCCAGCAGCCCGGGGACAGCAACTAACTATGGCTACACCTTC
NA	NA	TRBV6-5	TRBJ2-1	CASNRPGAYNEQFF	TGTGCCAGCAATCGGCCGGGGGCCTACAATGAGCAGTTCTTC
TRBD1	NA	TRBV5-1	TRBJ1-4	CASSGGQPTTNEKLFF	TGCGCCAGCAGCGGGGGACAGCCAACAACTAATGAAAAACTGTTTTTT
TRBD1	NA	TRBV29-1	TRBJ2-5	CSSRTGGEETQYF	TGCAGCTCCAGAACAGGGGGCGAAGAGACCCAGTACTTC
NA	NA	TRBV2	TRBJ1-2	CATLRGGLGYGYTF	TGTGCCACCCTGAGAGGGGGATTGGGCTATGGCTACACCTTC
TRBD1	NA	TRBV5-1	TRBJ1-2	CASSPGQGRPYGYTF	TGCGCCAGCAGCCCTGGACAGGGCCGTCCCTATGGCTACACCTTC
NA	NA	TRBV5-5	TRBJ1-1	CASTPEGVPNTEAFF	TGTGCCAGCACCCCGGAAGGGGTGCCGAACACTGAAGCTTTCTTT
TRBD2	NA	TRBV5-6	TRBJ2-3	CASSSDPLSGGRTDTQYF	TGTGCCAGCAGCTCCGATCCGCTTAGCGGGGGGCGCACAGATACGCAGTATTTT
TRBD1	NA	TRBV19	TRBJ2-7	CASTLSGTGSYEQYF	TGTGCCAGTACCTTATCCGGGACAGGGTCCTACGAGCAGTACTTC
TRBD1	NA	TRBV7-3	TRBJ1-4	CASSSDGTGPLFF	TGTGCCAGCAGCTCCGACGGGACAGGCCCACTGTTTTTT
NA	NA	TRBV25-1	TRBJ1-3	CASGQSSGNTIYF	TGTGCCAGTGGACAGAGCTCTGGAAACACCATATATTTT
TRBD1	NA	TRBV3-1/TRBV3-2	TRBJ2-2	CASSPGPGQGAPGELFF	TGTGCCAGCAGCCCGGGACCGGGACAGGGGGCGCCCGGGGAGCTGTTTTTT
TRBD2	NA	TRBV7-2	TRBJ2-7	CASSLRQAGGRYEQYF	TGTGCCAGCAGCCTCCGACAGGCGGGGGGCCGGTACGAGCAGTACTTC
NA	NA	TRBV29-1	TRBJ2-6	CSVSGTRTSGANVLTF	TGCAGCGTTTCCGGGACAAGGACCTCTGGGGCCAACGTCCTGACTTTC
TRBD2	NA	TRBV18	TRBJ2-1	CASSPLTSGYNEQFF	TGTGCCAGCTCACCTTTAACTAGCGGATACAATGAGCAGTTCTTC
TRBD2	NA	TRBV18	TRBJ2-7	CASSPLAGGGNEQYF	TGTGCCAGCTCACCTCTGGCGGGGGGCGGAAACGAGCAGTACTTC
TRBD1	NA	TRBV28	TRBJ2-5	CASSIQGVKTQYF	TGTGCCAGCAGCATACAGGGGGTGAAGACCCAGTACTTC
NA	NA	TRBV7-2	TRBJ1-1	CASSFQGQNTEAFF	TGTGCCAGCAGTTTCCAGGGACAGAACACTGAAGCTTTCTTT
TRBD2	NA	TRBV7-3	TRBJ2-3	CASSLRGGRTDTQYF	TGTGCCAGCAGCTTGCGGGGGGGCCGCACAGATACGCAGTATTTT
TRBD1	NA	TRBV7-8	TRBJ1-2	CASSLPPTGGGGYTF	TGTGCCAGCAGCTTACCCCCGACAGGGGGCGGTGGCTACACCTTC
NA	NA	TRBV2	TRBJ2-3	CASSPDYGGRGQYF	TGTGCCAGCAGCCCTGACTACGGCGGCCGAGGGCAGTATTTT
NA	NA	TRBV27	TRBJ1-1	CASSSQGFRRTFF	TGTGCCAGCAGTTCCCAGGGTTTCCGGCGAACTTTCTTT
NA	NA	TRBV21-1	TRBJ1-1	CASSPKIEQGPALAIQMNTEAFF	TGTGCCAGCAGTCCAAAAATCGAACAGGGCCCCGCATTGGCTATTCAAATGAACACTGAAGCTTTCTTT
NA	NA	TRBV30	TRBJ2-7	CAWNPTTAHYEQYF	TGTGCCTGGAACCCTACGACAGCCCACTACGAGCAGTACTTC
NA	NA	TRBV18	TRBJ1-1	CASSPYDLTVNTEAFF	TGTGCCAGCTCACCATATGATCTCACGGTGAACACTGAAGCTTTCTTT
TRBD1	NA	TRBV19	TRBJ2-2	CASQRQGANTGELFF	TGTGCCAGTCAGAGACAGGGTGCGAACACCGGGGAGCTGTTTTTT
TRBD1	NA	TRBV19	TRBJ2-5	CASSYSMRGQLGEETQYF	TGTGCCAGTAGTTATTCTATGAGGGGACAGTTGGGTGAGGAGACCCAGTACTTC
NA	NA	TRBV5-6	TRBJ2-3	CASTRGWDSGAQYF	TGTGCCAGCACTCGGGGGTGGGACTCCGGCGCGCAGTATTTT
TRBD1	NA	TRBV5-5	TRBJ2-1	CASSLIPRTGYNEQFF	TGTGCCAGCAGCTTGATTCCCCGGACAGGGTACAATGAGCAGTTCTTC
TRBD1	NA	TRBV24-1	TRBJ1-2	CATSETGQGFYGYTF	TGTGCCACCAGTGAGACGGGACAGGGGTTCTATGGCTACACCTTC
NA	NA	TRBV5-8	TRBJ2-5	CASSFGLARQTQYF	TGTGCCAGCAGCTTTGGATTAGCGAGGCAGACCCAGTACTTC
NA	NA	TRBV2	TRBJ1-5	CASRPVQGGEQPQHF	TGTGCCAGCAGGCCGGTACAGGGTGGAGAGCAGCCCCAGCATTTT
TRBD2	NA	TRBV5-1	TRBJ2-1	CASSLRPGLASRDEQFF	TGCGCCAGCAGCTTGCGCCCGGGACTAGCGTCAAGGGATGAGCAGTTCTTC
NA	NA	TRBV18	TRBJ2-7	CASSQWGAYEQYF	TGTGCCAGCTCCCAGTGGGGGGCCTACGAGCAGTACTTC
TRBD2	NA	TRBV20-1	TRBJ2-1	CSASSGDLNEQFF	TGCAGTGCTAGTAGCGGGGACCTAAATGAGCAGTTCTTC
TRBD1	few	TRBV3-1/TRBV3-2	TRBJ1-3	CASSREQGASTERNTIYF	TGTGCCAGCAGCCGCGAGCAGGGGGCATCCACCGAGCGAAACACCATATATTTT
TRBD2	NA	TRBV9	TRBJ2-2	CASSILAGAPGELFF	TGTGCCAGCTCCATACTAGCGGGGGCGCCCGGGGAGCTGTTTTTT
NA	NA	TRBV9	TRBJ2-3	CASSVRGATTDTQYF	TGTGCCAGCAGCGTACGTGGGGCTACCACAGATACGCAGTATTTT
NA	NA	TRBV13	TRBJ2-3	CASSPSPFADTQYF	TGTGCCAGCAGCCCATCGCCTTTCGCGGATACGCAGTATTTT
TRBD1	NA	TRBV5-1	TRBJ1-4	CASSLAQGTNEKLFF	TGCGCCAGCAGCTTGGCACAGGGGACTAATGAAAAACTGTTTTTT
TRBD2	NA	TRBV4-2	TRBJ2-3	CASTLSAGDTDTQYF	TGTGCCAGCACCCTGTCAGCGGGGGACACAGATACGCAGTATTTT
TRBD1	NA	TRBV9	TRBJ1-6	CASSGTQGDNSPLHF	TGTGCCAGCAGCGGGACGCAGGGGGACAATTCACCCCTCCACTTT
TRBD1	few	TRBV5-4	TRBJ1-3	CASTRDRGNTIYF	TGTGCCAGTACGAGGGACAGAGGAAACACCATATATTTT
NA	NA	TRBV21-1	TRBJ1-1	CASSTPLQAFF	TGTGCCAGCAGCACTCCCCTTCAAGCTTTCTTT
TRBD1	NA	TRBV4-1	TRBJ2-2	CASSLMIHPGQGPGELFF	TGCGCCAGCAGCCTTATGATACATCCGGGACAGGGTCCCGGGGAGCTGTTTTTT
TRBD1	NA	TRBV9	TRBJ1-1	CASSVGTGLMNTEAFF	TGTGCCAGCAGCGTTGGGACAGGGCTCATGAACACTGAAGCTTTCTTT
NA	NA	TRBV2	TRBJ1-5	CASSEKDRNQPQHF	TGTGCCAGCAGTGAGAAAGACAGAAATCAGCCCCAGCATTTT
NA	NA	TRBV18	TRBJ2-2	CASSSPLELFF	TGTGCCAGCTCATCCCCTCTGGAGCTGTTTTTT